This T cell receptor (beta chain) was captured by sequencing in a study of T cell responses to AZD1222 COVID-19 vaccine. Overall study findings and caveats: Increased Spike-specific TCR breadth and depth were observed after two AZD1222 doses. Unmutated regions of variants are reportedly targeted by nearly half of spike-specific TCRs. No day 14 peak samples; only post-peak repertoires were characterized.

Generated by immunoSEQ multiplex PCR, the TCRdb table keeps only in-frame clones and is missing some. The table lists more than 70,000 clones, roughly 85% of them singletons. Second-dose recipients at about 4 or about 12 weeks were treated as one pooled group. Only one count was recorded for this clone. Antigen unknown. The ends were cut back, 8 bases at V and 1 base at J, with 17 bases in the middle. Germline V CDR1 and CDR2: SNHLY, FYNNEI. CDR3 size: 15 residues. This rearrangement joins TRBV2 to TRBJ1-1, with D perhaps matching TRBD1 (5 bases). This material consisted of peripheral blood, taken 28 days after the second AZD1222 dose. The source of this sequence is an adult who received the AZD1222 COVID-19 vaccine. As DNA, the CDR3 is TGTGCCAGCCCAGAGGGGCAAGCAAGGAACACTGAAGCTTTCTTT. It specifies CASPEGQARNTEAFF.